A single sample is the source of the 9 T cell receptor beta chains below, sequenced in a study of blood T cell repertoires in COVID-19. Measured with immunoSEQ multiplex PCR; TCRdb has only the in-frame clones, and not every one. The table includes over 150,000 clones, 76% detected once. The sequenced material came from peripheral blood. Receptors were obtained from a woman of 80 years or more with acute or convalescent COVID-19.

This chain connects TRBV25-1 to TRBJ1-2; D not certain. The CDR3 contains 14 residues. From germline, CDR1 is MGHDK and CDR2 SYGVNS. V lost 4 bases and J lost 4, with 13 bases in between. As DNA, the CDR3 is TGTGCCAGCAGTGCCACCCAGAGCGGCTATGGCTACACCTTC. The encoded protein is CASSATQSGYGYTF.

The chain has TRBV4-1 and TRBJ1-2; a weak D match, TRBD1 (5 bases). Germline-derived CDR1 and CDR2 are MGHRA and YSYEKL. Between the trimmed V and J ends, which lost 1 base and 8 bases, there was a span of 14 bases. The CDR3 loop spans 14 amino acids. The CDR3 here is CASSQVGQGEGYTF. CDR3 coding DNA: TGCGCCAGCAGCCAAGTAGGGCAGGGTGAAGGCTACACCTTC.

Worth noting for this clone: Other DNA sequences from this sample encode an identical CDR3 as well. DNA of the CDR3: TGCGCCAGCAGCTTGGGAGGGACAGGGGCCTACGAGCAGTACTTC. Its protein product is CASSLGGTGAYEQYF. The chain is built from TRBV5-1 and TRBJ2-7, with 10 positions matching TRBD1. Germline CDR1 SGHRS, CDR2 YFSETQ. The CDR3 contains 15 residues. V shed 0 bases and J 2 bases; nucleotides not matched to a gene: 2.

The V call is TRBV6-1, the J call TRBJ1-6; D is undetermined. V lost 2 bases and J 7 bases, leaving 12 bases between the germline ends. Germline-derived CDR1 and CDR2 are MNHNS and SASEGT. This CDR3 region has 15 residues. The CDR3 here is CASSELGQTNSPLHF. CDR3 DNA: TGTGCCAGCAGTGAATTAGGCCAGACAAATTCACCCCTCCACTTT.

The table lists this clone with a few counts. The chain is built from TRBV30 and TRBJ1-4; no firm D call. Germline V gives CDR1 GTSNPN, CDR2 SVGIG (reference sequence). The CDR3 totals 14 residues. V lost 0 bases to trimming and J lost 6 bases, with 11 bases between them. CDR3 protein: CAWSVAGFYEKLFF. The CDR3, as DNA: TGTGCCTGGAGTGTAGCGGGGTTTTATGAAAAACTGTTTTTT.

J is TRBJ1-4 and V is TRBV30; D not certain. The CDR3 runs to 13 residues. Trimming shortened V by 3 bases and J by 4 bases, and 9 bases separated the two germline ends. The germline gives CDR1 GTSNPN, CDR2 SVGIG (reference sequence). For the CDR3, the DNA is TGTGCCTGGAGGAGGAGGAATAATGAAAAACTGTTTTTT. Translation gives CAWRRRNNEKLFF.

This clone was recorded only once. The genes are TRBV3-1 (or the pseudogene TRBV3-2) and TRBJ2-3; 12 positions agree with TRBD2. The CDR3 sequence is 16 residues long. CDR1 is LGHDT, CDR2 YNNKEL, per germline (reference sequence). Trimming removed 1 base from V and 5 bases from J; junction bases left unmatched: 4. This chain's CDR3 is CASSQALAGGVDTQYF. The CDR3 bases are TGTGCCAGCAGCCAAGCTCTAGCGGGAGGGGTAGATACGCAGTATTTT.

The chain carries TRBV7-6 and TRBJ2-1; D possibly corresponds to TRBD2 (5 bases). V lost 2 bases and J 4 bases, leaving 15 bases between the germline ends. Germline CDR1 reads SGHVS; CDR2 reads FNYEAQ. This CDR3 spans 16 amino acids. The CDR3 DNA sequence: TGTGCCAGCAGCTTAATGGTAGCGCGAATATACAATGAGCAGTTCTTC. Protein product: CASSLMVARIYNEQFF.

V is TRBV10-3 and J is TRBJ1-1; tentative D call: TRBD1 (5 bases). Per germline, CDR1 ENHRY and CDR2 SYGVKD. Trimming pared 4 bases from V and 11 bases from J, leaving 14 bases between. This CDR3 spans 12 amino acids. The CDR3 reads CAISGEAGGAFF. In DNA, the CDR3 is TGTGCCATCAGTGGGGAAGCCGGGGGGGCTTTCTTT.